This T cell receptor (beta chain) was profiled in a study of molecular identifiers for immune sequencing clone quantification. Study-wide findings and caveats: Over 99% of CMV-specific effector molecules, but under 1% of naive ones, were in clones above 20 copies.

One entry per CDR3 protein, called by TCRdb with MiXCR from the PCR reads. The sample records about 640,000 distinct CDR3 sequences, 20% being singletons. This clonotype was recorded many times. The antigen is unknown. The source material was naive CD8+ T cells from blood, with Jurkat cell RNA spiked in. The subset: FACS-sorted CD8+CD4-CCR7+CD45RA+ naive T cells. The clonotype originates from a human donor in good health. Some libraries in this study had Jurkat cell RNA spiked in.

CDR3 region: CASSRRHETTNEKLFF. DNA of the CDR3: TGTGCCAGCAGTCGCCGACACGAAACAACTAATGAAAAACTGTTTTTT. The V gene is TRBV6-6, the J gene TRBJ1-4; unclear D gene. Trimming took off 5 bases at V and 0 bases at J, with 13 bases between the two ends. CDR1 is MNHNY and CDR2 is SVGAGI in the germline V gene (reference sequence). The CDR3 spans 16 residues.